The 5 T cell receptor beta chains listed next were all sequenced from one sample in a study of blood T cell repertoires in COVID-19. The data were produced by immunoSEQ multiplex PCR, yet TCRdb's version contains in-frame clones alone and is incomplete. Here the sample spans 140,000 or so clones, 84% being singletons. The source material was PBMCs or T cells enriched from blood (not recorded which). The receptors here all came from a woman in her late teens or twenties who had been exposed to COVID-19.

The chain links TRBV5-6 to TRBJ1-3, with a weak D call TRBD1 (5 bases). The CDR3 is 15 residues long. CDR1 SGHDT and CDR2 YYEEEE come from the germline V gene. V was clipped by 3 bases and J by 0 bases, with 10 bases between them. The CDR3 reads CASSSDRLSGNTIYF. In nucleotides, the CDR3 is TGTGCCAGCAGCTCCGACAGACTCTCTGGAAACACCATATATTTT. Drawing the rest from reference TRBV5-6 and TRBJ1-3, the complete variable domain is DAGVTQSPTHLIKTRGQQVTLRCSPKSGHDTVSWYQQALGQGPQFIFQYYEEEERQRGNFPDRFSGHQFPNYSSELNVNALLLGDSALYLCASSSDRLSGNTIYFGEGSWLTVV.

V and J are TRBV7-8 and TRBJ2-1; possible D gene TRBD2, 5 bases. Germline CDR1 is SGHVS and CDR2 is FQNEAQ. The CDR3 is 17 amino acids. Deletions cut 3 bases from V and 1 base from J, with 16 bases between. CDR3 loop: CASSLRRTATSYNEQFF. Written as DNA, the CDR3 is TGTGCCAGCAGCTTGCGCCGGACTGCGACTTCCTACAATGAGCAGTTCTTC. Using reference TRBV7-8 and TRBJ2-1 for the parts outside the CDR3, the full variable domain is GAGVSQSPRYKVAKRGQDVALRCDPISGHVSLFWYQQALGQGPEFLTYFQNEAQLDKSGLPSDRFFAERPEGSVSTLKIQRTQQEDSAVYLCASSLRRTATSYNEQFFGPGTRLTVL.

The V and J genes are TRBV3-1 (or the pseudogene TRBV3-2) and TRBJ2-7; 13 positions match TRBD2. The CDR3 covers 14 residues. The junction had 5 bases not matched to a gene; V was cut back by 4 bases and J by 8 bases. Germline CDR1 LGHDT, CDR2 YNNKEL (reference sequence). DNA for the CDR3: TGTGCCAGCAGCCTCACTAGCGGGAGGGCCAAGCAGTACTTC. It is translated as CASSLTSGRAKQYF.

V is TRBV3-1 (or the pseudogene TRBV3-2) and J is TRBJ1-5; possible D gene TRBD1, 5 bases. The germline V gene encodes CDR1 LGHDT and CDR2 YNNKEL (reference sequence). The length of the CDR3 is 15 residues. The germline V and J ends were trimmed by 0 bases and 7 bases, with 13 bases remaining between them. The CDR3 protein is CASSQDLGEGQPQHF. DNA of the CDR3: TGTGCCAGCAGCCAAGATCTAGGGGAGGGACAGCCCCAGCATTTT.

The gene calls are TRBV18 and TRBJ1-1; 7 positions agree with TRBD1. The CDR3 length is 14 residues. Germline V CDR1 and CDR2: KGHSH, LQKENI. V lost 4 bases, J lost 1 base, and 3 bases stayed unmatched. Here the CDR3 reads CASSLRTGNTEAFF. The CDR3 nucleotides read TGTGCCAGCTCACTCCGGACAGGGAACACTGAAGCTTTCTTT.